This T cell receptor (beta chain) derives from a study of blood T cells in healthy people across ages. Study outcomes and limitations: Age advanced and TCR beta diversity per million T cells fell, roughly linearly. There were more naive CD4+ cells and higher diversity in long-lived donors than in aged donors.

The CDR3 loop spans 13 amino acids. Germline V gene lookup returns CDR1 DFQATT and CDR2 SNEGSKA (reference sequence). The V segment lost 3 bases and the J segment 2 bases; nucleotides outside the gene matches: 4. Donors gave 8.5 to 10 milliliters of peripheral blood apiece. Then a second PCR, running roughly 6 to 11 cycles, was carried out with a sample-barcoded 5' primer and a J-beta primer mix. Each CDR3 protein gets one entry after TCRdb re-called the 5' RACE reads with MiXCR. There are roughly 1.4 million distinct CDR3 sequences in the sample; 59% occur only once, and 6.5% to 8% lies in the top ten. Comments on this clonotype: The antigen remains unidentified.

This rearrangement joins TRBV20-1 to TRBJ2-7, with TRBD2 matching 7 bases. This TCR came from a man younger than 35 in good health. The sequencing sample was made of blood. This CDR3 is CSASRGEAYEQYF. The CDR3 DNA follows: TGCAGTGCTAGTCGGGGGGAGGCCTACGAGCAGTACTTC.